This paragraph covers one T cell receptor (beta chain) sequence. The sample belongs to a study of cytomegalovirus exposure and HLA in healthy donors. This CDR3 comprises 15 residues. V lost 1 base and J 0 bases, leaving 7 bases between the germline ends. Germline lookup yields CDR1 LNHNV and CDR2 YYDKDF (reference sequence). In the PCR, 60 Vbeta and 13 Jbeta primers were used. The protocol was immunoSEQ multiplex PCR, while the TCRdb copy is restricted to in-frame clones and leaves out a portion. This sample has about 250,000 clones, with about 85% found just once. V is TRBV15 and J is TRBJ1-5; weak D call: TRBD1 (6 bases). Material: PBMCs. The TCR comes from a girl aged 2 to 9 in good health and CMV-seronegative. CDR3 region: CATSRGQDSNQPQHF. The CDR3 coding sequence is TGTGCCACCAGCAGAGGACAGGATAGCAATCAGCCCCAGCATTTT. The full variable domain, completed using reference TRBV15 and TRBJ1-5, is DAMVIQNPRYQVTQFGKPVTLSCSQTLNHNVMYWYQQKSSQAPKLLFHYYDKDFNNEADTPDNFQSRRPNTSFCFLDIRSPGLGDTAMYLCATSRGQDSNQPQHFGDGTRLSIL.